The clone carrying this T cell receptor (beta chain) has a single count. Method: immunoSEQ multiplex PCR; TCRdb's copy keeps in-frame clones and lacks some. This sample has about 61,000 clones; around 77% occur once, and the top ten carry about 20%. These data are taken from a study of blood T cell repertoires in COVID-19. Study-level information: Some COVID-19 samples were acute and others convalescent; all came from the United States, Italy and Spain. Nucleic acid was either cDNA or gDNA, and it came from T cells, B-cell-depleted T cells, or PBMCs.

The clonotype originates from a man of 80 years or more with active or convalescent COVID-19. Sequencing used peripheral blood.

CDR3 sequence: CATSDSDRPEAFF. The CDR3, as DNA: TGTGCCACCAGTGATTCTGACAGACCTGAAGCTTTCTTT. The chain employs TRBV24-1 and TRBJ1-1, with a tentative D call TRBD1 (5 bases). Trimming cost V 2 bases and J 6 bases, with 9 bases left between them. CDR3 length: 13 residues. Germline V gene data show CDR1 as KGHDR and CDR2 as SFDVKD.